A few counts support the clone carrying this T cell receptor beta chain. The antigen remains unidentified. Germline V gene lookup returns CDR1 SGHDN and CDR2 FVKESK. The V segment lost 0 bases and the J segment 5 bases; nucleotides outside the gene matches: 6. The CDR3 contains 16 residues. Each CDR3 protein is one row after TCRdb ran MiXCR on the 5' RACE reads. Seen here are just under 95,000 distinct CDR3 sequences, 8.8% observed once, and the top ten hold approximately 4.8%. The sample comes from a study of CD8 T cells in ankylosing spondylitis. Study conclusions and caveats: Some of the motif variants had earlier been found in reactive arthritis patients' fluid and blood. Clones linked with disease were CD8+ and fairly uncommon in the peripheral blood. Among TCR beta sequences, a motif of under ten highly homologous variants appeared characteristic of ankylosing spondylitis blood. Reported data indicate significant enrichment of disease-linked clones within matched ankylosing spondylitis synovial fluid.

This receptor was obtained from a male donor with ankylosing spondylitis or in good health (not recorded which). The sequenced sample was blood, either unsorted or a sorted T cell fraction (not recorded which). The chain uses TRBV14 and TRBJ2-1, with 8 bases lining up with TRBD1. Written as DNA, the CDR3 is TGTGCCAGCAGCCAAGACGACGGACAGGGCGACAATGAGCAGTTCTTC. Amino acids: CASSQDDGQGDNEQFF. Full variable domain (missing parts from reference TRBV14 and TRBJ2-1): EAGVTQFPSHSVIEKGQTVTLRCDPISGHDNLYWYRRVMGKEIKFLLHFVKESKQDESGMPNNRFLAERTGGTYSTLKVQPAELEDSGVYFCASSQDDGQGDNEQFFGPGTRLTVL.